Below, 18 T cell receptor beta chains from the same sample are listed, as sequenced in a study of T-cell reconstitution after alpha-beta-depleted transplantation in children. Unique molecular identifiers tagged the TCRbeta library. Each CDR3 protein gets one entry after TCRdb re-called the PCR reads with MiXCR. The sample lists 500,000 to 600,000 distinct CDR3 sequences; approximately 20% were seen once. The material sequenced was PBMCs from the stem cell graft donor, taken from the stem cell graft. The origin of the receptors is a human donor who donated a stem cell graft to a child with acute lymphoblastic leukemia.

This clonotype was seen a handful of times. V and J are TRBV13 and TRBJ2-1; a weak D match, TRBD2 (6 bases). V lost 1 base and J 3 bases, leaving 10 bases between the germline ends. The CDR3 consists of 15 residues. Per germline, CDR1 PRHDT and CDR2 FYEKMQ (reference sequence). CDR3 DNA: TGTGCCAGCAGCTTAGTGCCTAGCGTCTACAATGAGCAGTTCTTC. Amino acid sequence: CASSLVPSVYNEQFF.

This chain connects TRBV15 to TRBJ2-3; 12 positions match TRBD2. Trimming cost V 1 base and J 4 bases; bases outside gene matches: 9. Germline CDR1 is LNHNV and CDR2 is YYDKDF (reference sequence). The CDR3 runs to 18 residues. The CDR3 nucleotides read TGTGCCACCAGCAGAGTCGGGCTAGCGGGAGGGCCCGCAGATACGCAGTATTTT. The encoded protein is CATSRVGLAGGPADTQYF.

The CDR3 sequence is CASSFGLAGGYETQYF. The CDR3, as DNA: TGTGCCAGCAGCTTTGGGCTAGCGGGAGGGTATGAGACCCAGTACTTC. The rearrangement joins TRBV7-9 to TRBJ2-5; TRBD2 matches 12 bases. The germline CDR1 and CDR2 sequences are SEHNR and FQNEAQ (reference sequence). The CDR3 is 16 residues long. Losses at the gene ends were 3 bases for V and 5 bases for J; bases not matched to a gene: 7. The entire variable domain, with the rest obtained from reference TRBV7-9 and TRBJ2-5, is as follows: DTGVSQNPRHKITKRGQNVTFRCDPISEHNRLYWYRQTLGQGPEFLTYFQNEAQLEKSRLLSDRFSAERPKGSFSTLEIQRTEQGDSAMYLCASSFGLAGGYETQYFGPGTRLLVL.

There are a few counts of this clonotype. V is TRBV19 and J is TRBJ1-3, with D uncertain. Germline values: CDR1 LNHDA, CDR2 SQIVND (reference sequence). V was shortened by 5 bases and J by 6 bases, with 8 bases between the two germline ends. The CDR3 contains 12 residues. CDR3 protein: CASSRTENTIYF. The CDR3 nucleotides are TGTGCCAGTAGTCGGACGGAAAACACCATATATTTT.

A few counts support this clonotype. The chain joins TRBV7-9 to TRBJ2-7, with 8 bases that match TRBD1. Germline CDR1 reads SEHNR; CDR2 reads FQNEAQ (reference sequence). V dropped 4 bases and J dropped 3; count of bases not matched to a gene: 14. The length of the CDR3 is 17 residues. The CDR3 protein is CASSSQGHRGEHYEQYF. The DNA for the CDR3 is TGTGCCAGCAGCTCTCAAGGCCACAGGGGGGAACACTACGAGCAGTACTTC.

The genes are TRBV11-2 and TRBJ2-1, with 9 nucleotides matching TRBD2. CDR1 is SGHAT and CDR2 is FQNNGV in the germline V gene. Trimming took 4 bases from V and 3 from J; bases not matched to a gene: 7. This CDR3 has 16 residues. CDR3 sequence: CASSSISGRFYNEQFF. CDR3 coding DNA: TGTGCCAGCAGCTCGATAAGCGGGAGGTTCTACAATGAGCAGTTCTTC.

This chain uses TRBV28 with TRBJ2-3, with 7 bases lining up with TRBD1. V lost 5 bases, J lost 2 bases, and 13 bases stayed unmatched. CDR3 length: 17 residues. Germline CDR1 is MDHEN and CDR2 is SYDVKM. The CDR3 is CASSKRTGALNTDTQYF. CDR3 DNA sequence: TGTGCCAGCAGTAAAAGGACAGGTGCACTAAACACAGATACGCAGTATTTT.

This clonotype was recorded a few times. The J gene is TRBJ2-5, the V gene TRBV5-5, with 12 nucleotides matching TRBD2. J lost 2 bases, V lost 0 bases, and 2 bases had no gene match. The germline gives CDR1 SGHKS, CDR2 YYEKEE (reference sequence). This CDR3 comprises 16 residues. CDR3 sequence reads: CASSLALAGGQETQYF. The CDR3 DNA reads TGTGCCAGCAGCTTGGCGCTAGCGGGAGGGCAAGAGACCCAGTACTTC.

The chain joins TRBV12-3 or TRBV12-4 to TRBJ2-7; D unclear. Trimming took off 3 bases at V and 3 bases at J, with 12 bases between the two ends. The CDR3 contains 14 residues. The CDR3 nucleotides are TGTGCCAGCAGTTTCGGAGACCTGAACTACGAGCAGTACTTC. Translation gives CASSFGDLNYEQYF.

The chain combines TRBV5-1 with TRBJ1-1, with 8 bases that match TRBD1. The trim removed 3 bases at V and 3 bases at J, leaving 10 bases unmatched. This CDR3 contains 16 residues. Looked up from germline, CDR1 is SGHRS and CDR2 is YFSETQ. This chain's CDR3 is CASSSGRTGRDTEAFF. The CDR3 DNA follows: TGCGCCAGCAGCTCCGGGAGGACAGGGCGGGACACTGAAGCTTTCTTT.

This rearrangement joins TRBV5-6 to TRBJ2-4; 9 nucleotides match TRBD2. Trimming took 0 bases from V and 0 from J; bases not matched to a gene: 7. CDR3 length equals 18 residues. Looked up from germline, CDR1 is SGHDT and CDR2 is YYEEEE. The CDR3 sequence: CASSLAASGDLAKNIQYF. The CDR3 DNA sequence: TGTGCCAGCAGCTTGGCGGCTAGCGGGGACCTAGCCAAAAACATTCAGTACTTC.

The chain carries TRBV24-1 and TRBJ2-7; D is uncertain. Trimming removed 4 bases from V and 6 bases from J, with 6 bases in between. Per the germline V gene, CDR1 is KGHDR and CDR2 is SFDVKD. The CDR3 has 11 amino acids. The CDR3 region has the DNA TGTGCCACCAGTGAGGGTCGCGAGCAGTACTTC. This gives the protein CATSEGREQYF.

Concerning this clonotype: A read error may produce the germline difference seen at one junction end. The V gene is TRBV9, the J gene TRBJ2-3; D possibly matches TRBD1 or TRBD2 (5 bases each). The CDR3 spans 17 residues. Germline V gene sequence: CDR1 SGDLS, CDR2 YYNGEE. This CDR3 reads CASSVLAHGASTDTHYF. Here the CDR3 DNA reads TGTGCCAGCAGCGTCCTAGCTCACGGGGCGAGCACAGATACGCACTATTTT.

The chain couples TRBV5-1 to TRBJ1-1; possibly TRBD1 for D (6 bases). V was pared by 0 bases and J by 4 bases, with 13 bases between. Germline V gives CDR1 SGHRS, CDR2 YFSETQ. This CDR3 is 15 amino acids long. The CDR3 sequence is CASSLDPGESTEAFF. DNA of the CDR3: TGCGCCAGCAGCTTGGATCCAGGGGAAAGCACTGAAGCTTTCTTT.

This clonotype was counted only a few times. This chain links TRBV5-1 with TRBJ1-2; D not certain. The CDR3 covers 12 residues. Germline values: CDR1 SGHRS, CDR2 YFSETQ. The germline V and J ends were trimmed by 1 base and 6 bases, with 7 bases remaining between them. DNA for the CDR3: TGCGCCAGCAGCTTGACATCCAATGGCTACACCTTC. Amino acid sequence: CASSLTSNGYTF.

DNA for the CDR3: TGTGCCAGCAGCCCAAAGCGTCTCCGGGACCTCTACGAGCAGTACTTC. Translation: CASSPKRLRDLYEQYF. The rearrangement links TRBV3-1 to TRBJ2-7; D tentatively reads TRBD1 or TRBD2 (5 bases each). Trimming cost V 4 bases and J 3 bases, with 19 bases left between them. The germline gives CDR1 LGHDT, CDR2 YNNKEL (reference sequence). This CDR3 comprises 16 residues.

This clonotype was seen only a few times. The chain is built from TRBV5-1 and TRBJ1-1, with 9 nucleotides matching TRBD1. The CDR3 is 17 amino acids. The junction had 6 bases not matched to a gene; V was cut back by 0 bases and J by 0 bases. Germline V gene lookup returns CDR1 SGHRS and CDR2 YFSETQ. The CDR3 protein is CASSLAVGTGMNTEAFF. In DNA form, the CDR3 reads TGCGCCAGCAGCTTGGCCGTCGGGACAGGGATGAACACTGAAGCTTTCTTT.

There are many counts of this clonotype. The chain recombines TRBV7-9 with TRBJ2-3; D is ambiguous. The CDR3 is 16 amino acids. Trimming removed 2 bases at V and 3 bases at J, with 15 bases between. In germline, CDR1 is SEHNR, CDR2 FQNEAQ (reference sequence). The CDR3 region is CASSLYLLRGTDTQYF. CDR3 nucleotides: TGTGCCAGCAGCTTATATCTCCTCCGAGGTACAGATACGCAGTATTTT.